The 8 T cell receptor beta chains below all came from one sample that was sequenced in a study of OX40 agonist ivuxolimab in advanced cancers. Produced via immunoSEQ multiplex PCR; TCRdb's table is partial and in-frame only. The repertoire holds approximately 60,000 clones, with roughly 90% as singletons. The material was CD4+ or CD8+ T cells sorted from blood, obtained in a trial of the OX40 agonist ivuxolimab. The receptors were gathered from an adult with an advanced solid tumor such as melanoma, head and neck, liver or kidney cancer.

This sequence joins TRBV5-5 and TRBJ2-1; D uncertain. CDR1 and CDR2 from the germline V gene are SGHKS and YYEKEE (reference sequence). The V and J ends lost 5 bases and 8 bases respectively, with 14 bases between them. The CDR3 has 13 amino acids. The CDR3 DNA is TGTGCCAGCAGTTCCGAAACCTTCCATGAGCAGTTCTTC. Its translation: CASSSETFHEQFF.

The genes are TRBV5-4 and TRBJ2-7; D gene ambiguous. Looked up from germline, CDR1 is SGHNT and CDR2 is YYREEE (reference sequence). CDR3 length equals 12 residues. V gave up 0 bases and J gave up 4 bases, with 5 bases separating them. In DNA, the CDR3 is TGTGCCAGCAGCTTGGGCGAATACGAGCAGTACTTC. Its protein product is CASSLGEYEQYF. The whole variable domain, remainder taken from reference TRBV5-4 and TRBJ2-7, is ETGVTQSPTHLIKTRGQQVTLRCSSQSGHNTVSWYQQALGQGPQFIFQYYREEENGRGNFPPRFSGLQFPNYSSELNVNALELDDSALYLCASSLGEYEQYFGPGTRLTVT.

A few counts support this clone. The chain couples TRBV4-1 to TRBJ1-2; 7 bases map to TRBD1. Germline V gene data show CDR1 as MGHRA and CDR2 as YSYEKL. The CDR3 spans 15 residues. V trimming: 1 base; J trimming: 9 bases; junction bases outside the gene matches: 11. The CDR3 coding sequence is TGCGCCAGCAGCCAAGGTCCCGGGACAGTACTCAGCTACACCTTC. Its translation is CASSQGPGTVLSYTF.

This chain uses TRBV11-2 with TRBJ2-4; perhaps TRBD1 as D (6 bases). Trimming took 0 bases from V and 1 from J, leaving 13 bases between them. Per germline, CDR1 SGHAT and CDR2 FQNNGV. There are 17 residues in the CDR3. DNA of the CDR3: TGTGCCAGCAGCTTAGATCTCTACAGGGAGGCCAAAAACATTCAGTACTTC. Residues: CASSLDLYREAKNIQYF.

The CDR3 protein is CASSTKDRGRVDEQFF. The CDR3 DNA reads TGCGCCAGCAGCACAAAGGACAGGGGGCGCGTAGATGAGCAGTTCTTC. The V gene is TRBV5-1, the J gene TRBJ2-1, with TRBD1 matching 11 bases. The germline V gene encodes CDR1 SGHRS and CDR2 YFSETQ. The CDR3 has 16 residues. With 4 bases clipped from V and 8 bases from J, the junction kept 11 bases outside the gene matches.

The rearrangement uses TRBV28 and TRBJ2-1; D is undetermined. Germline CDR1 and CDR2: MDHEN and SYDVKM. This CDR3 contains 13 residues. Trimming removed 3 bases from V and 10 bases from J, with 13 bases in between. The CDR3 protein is CASSFYAADEQFF. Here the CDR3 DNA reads TGTGCCAGCAGTTTTTACGCGGCTGACGAGCAGTTCTTC. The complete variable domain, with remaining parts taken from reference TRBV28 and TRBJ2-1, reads DVKVTQSSRYLVKRTGEKVFLECVQDMDHENMFWYRQDPGLGLRLIYFSYDVKMKEKGDIPEGYSVSREKKERFSLILESASTNQTSMYLCASSFYAADEQFFGPGTRLTVL.

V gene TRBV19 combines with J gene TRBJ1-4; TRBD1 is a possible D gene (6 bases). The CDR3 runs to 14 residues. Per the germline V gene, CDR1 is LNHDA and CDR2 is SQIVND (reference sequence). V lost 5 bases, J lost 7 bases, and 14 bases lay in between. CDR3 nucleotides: TGTGCCAGTAGTCTTACGGGGGCAATTGAAAAACTGTTTTTT. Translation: CASSLTGAIEKLFF. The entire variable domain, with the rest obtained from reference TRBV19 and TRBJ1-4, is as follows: DGGITQSPKYLFRKEGQNVTLSCEQNLNHDAMYWYRQDPGQGLRLIYYSQIVNDFQKGDIAEGYSVSREKKESFPLTVTSAQKNPTAFYLCASSLTGAIEKLFFGSGTQLSVL.

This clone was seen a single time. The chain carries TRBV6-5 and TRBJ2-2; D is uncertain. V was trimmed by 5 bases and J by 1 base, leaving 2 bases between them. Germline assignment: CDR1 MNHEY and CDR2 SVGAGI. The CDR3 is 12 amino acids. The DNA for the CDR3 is TGTGCCAGCAGTGAGAACACCGGGGAGCTGTTTTTT. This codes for CASSENTGELFF.